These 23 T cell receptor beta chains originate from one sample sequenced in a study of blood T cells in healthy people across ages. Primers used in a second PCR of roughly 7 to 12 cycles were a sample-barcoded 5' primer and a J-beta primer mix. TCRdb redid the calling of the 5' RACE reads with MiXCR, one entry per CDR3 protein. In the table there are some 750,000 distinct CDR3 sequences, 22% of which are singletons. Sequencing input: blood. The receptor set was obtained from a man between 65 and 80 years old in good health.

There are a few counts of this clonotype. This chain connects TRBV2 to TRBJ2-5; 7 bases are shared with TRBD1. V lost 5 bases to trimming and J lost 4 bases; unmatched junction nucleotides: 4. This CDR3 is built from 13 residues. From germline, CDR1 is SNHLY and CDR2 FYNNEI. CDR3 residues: CASSWDSPETQYF. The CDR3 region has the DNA TGTGCCAGCAGTTGGGACAGTCCAGAGACCCAGTACTTC.

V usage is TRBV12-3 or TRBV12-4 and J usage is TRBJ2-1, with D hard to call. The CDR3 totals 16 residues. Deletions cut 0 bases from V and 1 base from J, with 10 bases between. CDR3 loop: CASSLARRFSYNEQFF. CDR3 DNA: TGTGCCAGCAGTTTAGCCCGGCGGTTTTCCTACAATGAGCAGTTCTTC.

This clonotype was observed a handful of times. The CDR3 is CAIGDRQNYEQYF. CDR3 coding DNA: TGTGCCATAGGGGACAGGCAAAATTACGAGCAGTACTTC. The genes are TRBV10-3 and TRBJ2-7; 8 nucleotides match TRBD1. After removal of 9 bases from V and 4 bases from J, the junction contained 8 bases not matched to a gene. The CDR3 has 13 amino acids. The germline gives CDR1 ENHRY, CDR2 SYGVKD.

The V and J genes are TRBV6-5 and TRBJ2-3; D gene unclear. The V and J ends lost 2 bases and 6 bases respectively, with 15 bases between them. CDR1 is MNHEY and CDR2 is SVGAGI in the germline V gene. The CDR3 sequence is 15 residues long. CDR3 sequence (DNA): TGTGCCAGCAGTTACGGTGGCAGGTCCACGGATACGCAGTATTTT. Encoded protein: CASSYGGRSTDTQYF.

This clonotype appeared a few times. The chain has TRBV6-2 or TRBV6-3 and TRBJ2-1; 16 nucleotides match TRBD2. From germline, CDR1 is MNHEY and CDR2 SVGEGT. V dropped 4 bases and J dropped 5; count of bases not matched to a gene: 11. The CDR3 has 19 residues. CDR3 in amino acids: CASSSGTSGRAGLNNEQFF. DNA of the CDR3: TGTGCCAGCAGTTCTGGGACTAGCGGGAGGGCAGGGTTAAACAATGAGCAGTTCTTC.

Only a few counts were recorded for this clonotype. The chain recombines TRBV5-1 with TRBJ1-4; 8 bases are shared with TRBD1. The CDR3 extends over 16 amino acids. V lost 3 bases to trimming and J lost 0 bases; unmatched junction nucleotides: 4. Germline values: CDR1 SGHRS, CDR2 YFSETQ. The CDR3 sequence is CASSWKQGATNEKLFF. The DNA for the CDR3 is TGCGCCAGCAGCTGGAAACAGGGGGCAACTAATGAAAAACTGTTTTTT.

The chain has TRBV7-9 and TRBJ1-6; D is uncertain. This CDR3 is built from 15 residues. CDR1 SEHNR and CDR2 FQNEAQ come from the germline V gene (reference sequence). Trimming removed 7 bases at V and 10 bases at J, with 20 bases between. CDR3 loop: CASTSRMPVGSPLHF. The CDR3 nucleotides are TGTGCCAGCACCTCCAGGATGCCAGTTGGCTCACCCCTCCACTTT.

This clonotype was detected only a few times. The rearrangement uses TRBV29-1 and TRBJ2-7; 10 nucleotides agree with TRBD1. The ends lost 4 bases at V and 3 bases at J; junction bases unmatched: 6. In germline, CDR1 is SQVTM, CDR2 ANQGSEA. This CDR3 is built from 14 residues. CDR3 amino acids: CSVARTGGYYEQYF. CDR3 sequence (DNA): TGCAGCGTTGCGAGGACAGGGGGGTACTACGAGCAGTACTTC.

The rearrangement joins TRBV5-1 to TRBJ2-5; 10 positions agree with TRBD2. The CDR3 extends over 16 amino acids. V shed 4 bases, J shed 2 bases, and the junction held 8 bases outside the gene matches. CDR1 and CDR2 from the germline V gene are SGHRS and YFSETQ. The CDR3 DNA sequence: TGCGCCAGCAGCCTAGGACTAGCGGAGATACAAGAGACCCAGTACTTC. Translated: CASSLGLAEIQETQYF.

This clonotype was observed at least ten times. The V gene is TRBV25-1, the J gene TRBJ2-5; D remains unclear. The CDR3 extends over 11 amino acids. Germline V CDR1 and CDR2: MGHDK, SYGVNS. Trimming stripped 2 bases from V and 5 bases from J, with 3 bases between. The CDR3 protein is CASSEGETQYF. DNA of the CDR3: TGTGCCAGCAGTGAAGGGGAGACCCAGTACTTC.

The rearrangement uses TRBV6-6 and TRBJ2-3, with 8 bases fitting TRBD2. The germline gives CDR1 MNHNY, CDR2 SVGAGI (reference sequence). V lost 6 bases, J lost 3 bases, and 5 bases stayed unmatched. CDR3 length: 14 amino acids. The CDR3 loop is CASRPGLVTDTQYF. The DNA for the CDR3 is TGTGCCAGCAGACCGGGACTAGTAACAGATACGCAGTATTTT.

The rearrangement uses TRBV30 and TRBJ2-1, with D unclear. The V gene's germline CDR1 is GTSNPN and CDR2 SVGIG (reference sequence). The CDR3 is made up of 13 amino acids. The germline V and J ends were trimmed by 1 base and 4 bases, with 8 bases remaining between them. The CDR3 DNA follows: TGTGCCTGGAGTGAAGGTTTTTACAATGAGCAGTTCTTC. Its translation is CAWSEGFYNEQFF.

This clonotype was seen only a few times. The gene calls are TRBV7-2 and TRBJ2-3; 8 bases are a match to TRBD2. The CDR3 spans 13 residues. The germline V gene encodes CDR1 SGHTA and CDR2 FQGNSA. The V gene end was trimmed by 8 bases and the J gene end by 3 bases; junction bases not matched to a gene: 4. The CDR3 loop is CASVERETDTQYF. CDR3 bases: TGTGCCAGCGTAGAGCGGGAGACAGATACGCAGTATTTT.

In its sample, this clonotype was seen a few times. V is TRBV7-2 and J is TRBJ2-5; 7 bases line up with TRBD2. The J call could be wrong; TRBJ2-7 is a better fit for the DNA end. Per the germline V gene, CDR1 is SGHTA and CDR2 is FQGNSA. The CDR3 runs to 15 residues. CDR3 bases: TGTGCCAGCAGCTTAGGCGGGAGTGGGACCTACGAGCAGTACGTC. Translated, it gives CASSLGGSGTYEQYV.

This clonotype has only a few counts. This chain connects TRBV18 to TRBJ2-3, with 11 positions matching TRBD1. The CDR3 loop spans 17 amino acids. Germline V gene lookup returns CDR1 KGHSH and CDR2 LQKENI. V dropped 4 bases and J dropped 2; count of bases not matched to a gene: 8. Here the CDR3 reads CASSQKRTGGDTDTQYF. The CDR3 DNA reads TGTGCCAGCTCACAGAAAAGGACAGGGGGCGACACAGATACGCAGTATTTT.

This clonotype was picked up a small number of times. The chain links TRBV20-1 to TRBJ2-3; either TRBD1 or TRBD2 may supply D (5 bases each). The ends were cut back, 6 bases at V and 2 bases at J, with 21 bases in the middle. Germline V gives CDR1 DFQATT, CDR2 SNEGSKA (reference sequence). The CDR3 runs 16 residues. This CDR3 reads CSAVNPGTPITDTQYF. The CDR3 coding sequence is TGCAGTGCCGTCAACCCCGGGACCCCGATCACAGATACGCAGTATTTT.

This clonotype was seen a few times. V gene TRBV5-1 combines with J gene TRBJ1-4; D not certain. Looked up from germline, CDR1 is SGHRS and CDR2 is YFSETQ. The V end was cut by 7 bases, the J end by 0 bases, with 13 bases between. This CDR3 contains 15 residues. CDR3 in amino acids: CASRRGPATNEKLFF. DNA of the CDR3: TGCGCCAGCCGCCGCGGTCCCGCAACTAATGAAAAACTGTTTTTT.

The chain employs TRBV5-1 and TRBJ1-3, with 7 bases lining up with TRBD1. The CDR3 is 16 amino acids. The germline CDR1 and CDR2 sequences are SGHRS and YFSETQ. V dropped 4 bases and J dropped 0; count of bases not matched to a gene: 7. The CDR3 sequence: CASSTGQWSSGNTIYF. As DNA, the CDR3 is TGCGCCAGCAGCACGGGACAGTGGAGCTCTGGAAACACCATATATTTT. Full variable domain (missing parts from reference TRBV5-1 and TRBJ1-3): KAGVTQTPRYLIKTRGQQVTLSCSPISGHRSVSWYQQTPGQGLQFLFEYFSETQRNKGNFPGRFSGRQFSNSRSEMNVSTLELGDSALYLCASSTGQWSSGNTIYFGEGSWLTVV.

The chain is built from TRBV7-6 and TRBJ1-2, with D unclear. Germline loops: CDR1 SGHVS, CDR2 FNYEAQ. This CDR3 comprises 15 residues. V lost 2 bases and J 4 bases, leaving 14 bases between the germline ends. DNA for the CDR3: TGTGCCAGCAGCTTAAGGGCAGGCTCGACCTATGGCTACACCTTC. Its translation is CASSLRAGSTYGYTF.

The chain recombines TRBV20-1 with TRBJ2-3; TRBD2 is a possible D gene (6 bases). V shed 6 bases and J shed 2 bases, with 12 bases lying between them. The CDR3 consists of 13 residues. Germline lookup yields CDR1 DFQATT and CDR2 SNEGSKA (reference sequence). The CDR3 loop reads CSAWDSPTDTQYF. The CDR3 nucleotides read TGCAGTGCGTGGGACTCCCCCACAGATACGCAGTATTTT.

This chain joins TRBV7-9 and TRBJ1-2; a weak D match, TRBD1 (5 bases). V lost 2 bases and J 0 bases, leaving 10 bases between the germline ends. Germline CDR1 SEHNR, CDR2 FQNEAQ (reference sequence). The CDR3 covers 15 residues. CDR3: CASSLWGGSNYGYTF. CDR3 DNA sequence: TGTGCCAGCAGCTTATGGGGGGGTTCTAACTATGGCTACACCTTC.

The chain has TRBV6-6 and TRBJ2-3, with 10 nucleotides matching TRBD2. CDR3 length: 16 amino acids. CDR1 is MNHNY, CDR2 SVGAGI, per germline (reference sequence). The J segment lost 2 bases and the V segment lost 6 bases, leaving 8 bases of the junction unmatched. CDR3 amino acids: CASSKQGLAATDTQYF. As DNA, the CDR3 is TGTGCCAGCAGCAAACAAGGACTAGCGGCCACAGATACGCAGTATTTT.

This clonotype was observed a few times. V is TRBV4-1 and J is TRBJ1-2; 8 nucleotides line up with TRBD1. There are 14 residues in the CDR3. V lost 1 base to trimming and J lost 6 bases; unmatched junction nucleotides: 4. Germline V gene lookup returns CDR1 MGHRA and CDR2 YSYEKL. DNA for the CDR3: TGCGCCAGCAGCCAAGTGGACAGGGTGGATGGCTACACCTTC. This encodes CASSQVDRVDGYTF.